This entry features one T cell receptor beta chain sequence. The data originate from a study of blood T cell repertoires in COVID-19. On the study more broadly: Both acute and convalescent COVID-19 samples were obtained from the United States, Italy and Spain. PBMCs, B-cell-depleted T cells, or T cells provided the cDNA or gDNA that made up the material.

The CDR3 runs 14 residues. V was clipped by 0 bases and J by 3 bases, with 8 bases between them. CDR1 and CDR2 from the germline V gene are MNHEY and SMNVEV (reference sequence). Libraries were prepared by immunoSEQ multiplex PCR; TCRdb keeps only in-frame clonotypes and omits some of them. The sample shows 300,000 to 400,000 clones, roughly 86% of them seen only once. The receptor was derived from a human donor in a cohort sampled during active COVID-19. This sequence joins TRBV27 and TRBJ1-1, with D perhaps matching TRBD1 (6 bases). The specimen was peripheral blood. In DNA form, the CDR3 reads TGTGCCAGCAGTTTATCCGGGACATACACTGAAGCTTTCTTT. This codes for CASSLSGTYTEAFF.